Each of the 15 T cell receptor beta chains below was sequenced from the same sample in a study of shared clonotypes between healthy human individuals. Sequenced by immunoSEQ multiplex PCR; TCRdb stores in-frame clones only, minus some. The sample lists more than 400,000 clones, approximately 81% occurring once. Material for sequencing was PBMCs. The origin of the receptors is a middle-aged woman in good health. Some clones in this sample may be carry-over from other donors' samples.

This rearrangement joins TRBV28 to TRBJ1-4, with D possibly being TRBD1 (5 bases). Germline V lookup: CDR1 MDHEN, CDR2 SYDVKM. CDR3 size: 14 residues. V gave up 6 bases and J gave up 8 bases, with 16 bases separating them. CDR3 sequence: CASSAGGGDEKLFF. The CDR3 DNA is TGTGCCAGCAGCGCGGGGGGAGGGGACGAAAAACTGTTTTTT.

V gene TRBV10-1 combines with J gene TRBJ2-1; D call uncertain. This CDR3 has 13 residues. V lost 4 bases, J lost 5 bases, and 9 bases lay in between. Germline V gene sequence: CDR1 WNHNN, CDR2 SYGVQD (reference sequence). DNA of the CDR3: TGCGCCAGCAGTGGTGGGATAGACAATGAGCAGTTCTTC. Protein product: CASSGGIDNEQFF.

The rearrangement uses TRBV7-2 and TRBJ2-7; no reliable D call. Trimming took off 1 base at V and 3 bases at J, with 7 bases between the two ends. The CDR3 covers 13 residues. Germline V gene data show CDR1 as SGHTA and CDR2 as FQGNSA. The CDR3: CASSLGPFYEQYF. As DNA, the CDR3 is TGTGCCAGCAGCTTAGGACCCTTCTACGAGCAGTACTTC.

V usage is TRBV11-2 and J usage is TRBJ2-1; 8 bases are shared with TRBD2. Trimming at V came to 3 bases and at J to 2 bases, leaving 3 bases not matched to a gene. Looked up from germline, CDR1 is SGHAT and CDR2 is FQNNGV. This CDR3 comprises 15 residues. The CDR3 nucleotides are TGTGCCAGCAGCTTGCGGGAGGACCCCTACAATGAGCAGTTCTTC. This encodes CASSLREDPYNEQFF.

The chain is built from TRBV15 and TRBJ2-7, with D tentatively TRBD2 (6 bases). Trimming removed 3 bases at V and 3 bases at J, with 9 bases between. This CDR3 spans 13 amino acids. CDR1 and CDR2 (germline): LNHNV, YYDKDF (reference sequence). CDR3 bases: TGTGCCACCAGCAGCGGCGGGAACTACGAGCAGTACTTC. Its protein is CATSSGGNYEQYF.

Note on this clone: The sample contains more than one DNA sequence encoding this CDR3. The CDR3 spells CASSRQGSGNTIYF. Written as DNA, the CDR3 is TGTGCCAGCAGCCGACAGGGTAGTGGAAACACCATATATTTT. The chain is built from TRBV5-4 and TRBJ1-3; 7 bases agree with TRBD1. The CDR3 is made up of 14 amino acids. CDR1 and CDR2 (germline): SGHNT, YYREEE (reference sequence). The trim removed 4 bases at V and 3 bases at J, leaving 4 bases unmatched.

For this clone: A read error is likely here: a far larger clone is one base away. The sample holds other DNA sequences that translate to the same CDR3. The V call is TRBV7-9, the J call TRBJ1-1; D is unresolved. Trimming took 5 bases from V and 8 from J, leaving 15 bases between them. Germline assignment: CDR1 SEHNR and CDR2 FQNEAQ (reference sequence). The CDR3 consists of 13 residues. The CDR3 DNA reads TGTGCCAGCAGCCTACTGGTAAACCGGGAAGCTTTCTTT. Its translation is CASSLLVNREAFF.

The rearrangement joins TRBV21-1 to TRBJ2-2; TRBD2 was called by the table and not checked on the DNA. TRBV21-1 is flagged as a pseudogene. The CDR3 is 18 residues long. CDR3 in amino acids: CASSKGGTSGIATGELFF. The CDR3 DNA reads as TGTGCCAGCAGCAAAGGAGGGACTAGCGGGATTGCCACCGGGGAGCTGTTTTTT.

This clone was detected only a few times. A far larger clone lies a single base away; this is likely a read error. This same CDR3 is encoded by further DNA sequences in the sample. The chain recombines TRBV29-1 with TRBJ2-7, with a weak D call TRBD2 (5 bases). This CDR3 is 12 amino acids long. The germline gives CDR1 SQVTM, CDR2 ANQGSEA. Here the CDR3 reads CSVGSGGHEQYF. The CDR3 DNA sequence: TGTAGCGTTGGGAGTGGTGGGCACGAGCAGTACTTC.

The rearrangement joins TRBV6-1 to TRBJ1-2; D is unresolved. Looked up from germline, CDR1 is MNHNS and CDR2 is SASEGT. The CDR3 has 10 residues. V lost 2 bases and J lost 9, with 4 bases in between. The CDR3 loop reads CASSESRYTF. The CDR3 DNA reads TGTGCCAGCAGTGAATCGCGCTACACCTTC.

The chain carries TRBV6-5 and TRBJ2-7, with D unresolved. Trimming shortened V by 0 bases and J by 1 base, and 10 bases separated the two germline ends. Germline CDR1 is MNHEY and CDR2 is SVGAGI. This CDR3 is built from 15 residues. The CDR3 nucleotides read TGTGCCAGCAGTTACTCAGTCGGCTCTTCCTACGAGCAGTACTTC. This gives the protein CASSYSVGSSYEQYF.

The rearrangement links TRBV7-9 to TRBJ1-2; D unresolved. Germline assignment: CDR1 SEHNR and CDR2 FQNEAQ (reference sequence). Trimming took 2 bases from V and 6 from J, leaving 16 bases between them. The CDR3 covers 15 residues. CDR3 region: CASSLNPRSRNGYTF. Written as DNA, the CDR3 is TGTGCCAGCAGCTTAAACCCCAGATCCAGGAATGGCTACACCTTC.

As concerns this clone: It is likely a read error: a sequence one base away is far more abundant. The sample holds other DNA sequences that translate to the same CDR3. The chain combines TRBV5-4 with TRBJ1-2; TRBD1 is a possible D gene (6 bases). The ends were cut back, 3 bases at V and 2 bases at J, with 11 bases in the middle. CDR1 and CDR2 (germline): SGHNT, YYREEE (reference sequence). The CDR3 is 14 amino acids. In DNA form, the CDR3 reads TGTGCCAGCAGCTCCCCTACAGGGAACTATGGCTACACCTTC. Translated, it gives CASSSPTGNYGYTF.

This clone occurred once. The CDR3 loop is CASSARPGQAYGEQYF. The DNA for the CDR3 is TGTGCCAGCAGCGCCCGACCGGGACAGGCCTACGGAGAGCAGTACTTC. The J gene is TRBJ2-7, the V gene TRBV7-8, with 8 bases aligning to TRBD1. The CDR3 is 16 amino acids. The V gene's germline CDR1 is SGHVS and CDR2 FQNEAQ. V shed 5 bases and J 7 bases; nucleotides not matched to a gene: 16.

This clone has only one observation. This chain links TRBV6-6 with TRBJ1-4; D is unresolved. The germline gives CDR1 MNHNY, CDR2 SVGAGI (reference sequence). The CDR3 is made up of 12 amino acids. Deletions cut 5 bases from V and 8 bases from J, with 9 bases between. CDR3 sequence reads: CASSTRMEKLFF. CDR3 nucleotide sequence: TGTGCCAGCAGTACCCGGATGGAAAAACTGTTTTTT.